A selection of T cell receptor beta chains follows, all from one sample in a study of cytomegalovirus exposure and HLA in healthy donors. Assay used: immunoSEQ multiplex PCR; TCRdb lists only in-frame clones, some missing. The sample carries 150,000 to 200,000 clones, over 70% recorded once. Sequenced input: PBMCs. The receptor set was obtained from a young woman in good health and CMV-seropositive. The CDR3 runs from the conserved cysteine through the conserved F or W. The D gene is left open where the match is weak. Size is omitted from some rows. Given values are once, few, many or a class for expanded clones.

D gene,clone size,J gene,V gene,CDR3 protein,CDR3 DNA
.,.,TRBJ1-1,TRBV7-8,CASSLEGTGWPEAFF,TGTGCCAGCAGCTTAGAGGGAACAGGGTGGCCTGAAGCTTTCTTT
.,.,TRBJ2-2,TRBV14,CASSQVSDTGELFF,TGTGCCAGCAGCCAAGTCTCAGACACCGGGGAGCTGTTTTTT
.,.,TRBJ1-1,TRBV30,CAWSGEAEAFF,TGTGCCTGGAGTGGGGAGGCTGAAGCTTTCTTT
TRBD1,.,TRBJ1-2,TRBV4-1,CASSQEQGSYGYTF,TGCGCCAGCAGCCAAGAACAGGGGAGCTATGGCTACACCTTC
TRBD2,.,TRBJ2-5,TRBV4-1,CASSQEASGGVYQETQYF,TGCGCCAGCAGCCAAGAGGCTAGCGGGGGGGTGTACCAAGAGACCCAGTACTTC
TRBD1,.,TRBJ2-3,TRBV13,CASSVGTGRRTDTQYF,TGTGCCAGCAGCGTTGGGACAGGGAGGAGGACAGATACGCAGTATTTT
TRBD2,.,TRBJ2-2,TRBV15,CATSRDLGRGGIGELFF,TGTGCCACCAGCAGAGATTTGGGGCGGGGGGGCATCGGGGAGCTGTTTTTT
.,.,TRBJ2-3,TRBV28,CASSLYLTDTQYF,TGTGCCAGCAGTCTTTACTTGACAGATACGCAGTATTTT
TRBD1,.,TRBJ2-7,TRBV19,CASTPGTGDYEQYF,TGTGCCAGTACTCCCGGGACAGGAGACTACGAGCAGTACTTC
TRBD1,.,TRBJ1-1,TRBV4-2,CASSQVDRGGSTEAFF,TGTGCCAGCAGCCAAGTCGACAGGGGGGGCAGCACTGAAGCTTTCTTT
TRBD1,.,TRBJ1-5,TRBV7-8,CASSNDRGSNQPQHF,TGTGCCAGCAGCAATGACAGGGGAAGCAATCAGCCCCAGCATTTT
.,.,TRBJ2-1,TRBV9,CASSVAAQLGEQFF,TGTGCCAGCAGCGTAGCGGCCCAACTCGGGGAGCAGTTCTTC
TRBD1,.,TRBJ2-7,TRBV2,CASSTDRVGYEQYF,TGTGCCAGCAGTACTGACAGGGTGGGATACGAGCAGTACTTC
.,.,TRBJ1-5,TRBV6-6,CASREGSYSNQPQHF,TGTGCCAGCAGGGAGGGGTCTTATAGCAATCAGCCCCAGCATTTT
TRBD1,.,TRBJ1-2,TRBV4-3,CASSPIDRENGYTF,TGCGCCAGCTCACCTATTGACAGGGAGAATGGCTACACCTTC
.,once,TRBJ2-2,TRBV6-1,CASSAPGGASGELFF,TGTGCCAGCAGTGCTCCCGGTGGGGCATCCGGGGAGCTGTTTTTT
.,.,TRBJ2-2,TRBV7-2,CASSFRRVGELFF,TGTGCCAGCAGCTTTCGACGGGTCGGGGAGCTGTTTTTT
.,.,TRBJ1-1,TRBV11-3,CASSLGGDSEAFF,TGTGCCAGCAGCTTAGGGGGAGATTCTGAAGCTTTCTTT
.,.,TRBJ2-3,TRBV6-4,CASSAGTLSTDTQYF,TGTGCCAGCAGTGCTGGGACTTTAAGCACAGATACGCAGTATTTT
.,once,TRBJ1-4,TRBV7-9,CASSFPSTTNEKLFF,TGTGCCAGCAGCTTCCCCAGTACAACTAATGAAAAACTGTTTTTT
.,few,TRBJ2-5,TRBV6-1,CASRTQGQETQYF,TGTGCCAGCAGAACGCAGGGACAAGAGACCCAGTACTTC
.,.,TRBJ1-5,TRBV6-5,CASTRTESQPQHF,TGTGCCAGCACCAGGACAGAGTCTCAGCCCCAGCATTTT
TRBD1,.,TRBJ1-1,TRBV10-3,CAISTEGAKSTEAFF,TGTGCCATCAGTACGGAGGGGGCGAAGTCGACTGAAGCTTTCTTT
TRBD2,.,TRBJ2-1,TRBV19,CASTSRGTSGVDEQFF,TGTGCCAGTACCTCTCGAGGGACTAGCGGGGTGGATGAGCAGTTCTTC